Listed below are T cell receptor beta chains from one sample, sequenced in a study of beta chain features in type 1 diabetes. Generated by immunoSEQ multiplex PCR, the TCRdb table keeps only in-frame clones and is missing some. Here the sample spans 300,000 to 400,000 clones, around 10% being singletons. Material for sequencing was central memory CD4+ T cells from blood. The receptors here all came from a man aged 25-45 years with type 1 diabetes. CDR3s include the opening cysteine and the closing phenylalanine or tryptophan. D genes are given only for firm matches. Not every row has a clone size; where given, it reads once, few, many or a size class.

D	J	size	V	CDR3	DNA
TRBD1	TRBJ2-5	many	TRBV6-6	CASSTGTGKETQYF	TGTGCCAGCAGTACGGGGACAGGGAAAGAGACCCAGTACTTC
NA	TRBJ2-2	few	TRBV4-1	CASSQEGRASAGELFF	TGCGCCAGCAGCCAAGAGGGAAGGGCATCCGCCGGGGAGCTGTTTTTT
NA	TRBJ1-3	few	TRBV6-6	CASSYSIPNTIYF	TGTGCCAGCAGTTACTCGATTCCGAACACCATATATTTT
TRBD1	TRBJ2-7	NA	TRBV6-1	CASSSLTGDYEQYF	TGTGCCAGCAGCTCACTAACAGGGGACTACGAGCAGTACTTC
NA	TRBJ1-5	few	TRBV5-4	CASSLAGGNQPQHF	TGTGCCAGCAGCTTGGCCGGGGGGAATCAGCCCCAGCATTTT
TRBD1	TRBJ1-3	NA	TRBV7-2	CASSPGTASGNTIYF	TGTGCCAGCAGCCCCGGGACAGCCTCTGGAAACACCATATATTTT
NA	TRBJ1-4	NA	TRBV4-3	CASMTTQGFSEKLFF	TGCGCCAGCATGACAACCCAGGGTTTTAGTGAAAAACTGTTTTTT
NA	TRBJ1-5	few	TRBV7-8	CASSWGTGSGYSNQPQHF	TGTGCCAGCAGCTGGGGAACCGGATCTGGATATAGCAATCAGCCCCAGCATTTT
TRBD2	TRBJ2-3	NA	TRBV28	CASSFSGRGDTQYF	TGTGCCAGCAGTTTTAGCGGGCGAGGGGATACGCAGTATTTT
TRBD1	TRBJ2-1	many	TRBV4-1	CASSQAPGTEAYNEQFF	TGCGCCAGCAGCCAAGCTCCCGGGACAGAGGCCTACAATGAGCAGTTCTTC
TRBD1	TRBJ1-1	few	TRBV7-3	CASSLGTANTEAFF	TGTGCCAGCAGCTTAGGGACAGCTAACACTGAAGCTTTCTTT
NA	TRBJ2-3	few	TRBV7-9	CASRLADTQYF	TGTGCCAGCAGATTAGCGGATACGCAGTATTTT
NA	TRBJ1-5	many	TRBV6-1	CASSERGHYSNQPQHF	TGTGCCAGCAGTGAAAGGGGACACTATAGCAATCAGCCCCAGCATTTT
NA	TRBJ1-5	many	TRBV14	CASMNFWRAPYSNQPQHF	TGTGCCAGCATGAACTTCTGGCGGGCTCCTTATAGCAATCAGCCCCAGCATTTT
NA	TRBJ1-1	NA	TRBV6-6	CASSLLVRNTEAFF	TGTGCCAGCAGTTTACTTGTGAGGAACACTGAAGCTTTCTTT
NA	TRBJ1-2	few	TRBV5-4	CASSLQGVVDYGYTF	TGTGCCAGCAGCTTGCAGGGTGTTGTTGACTATGGCTACACCTTC
NA	TRBJ2-1	few	TRBV7-8	CASRGGADYNEQFF	TGTGCCAGCAGGGGGGGAGCGGATTACAATGAGCAGTTCTTC
TRBD1	TRBJ1-2	once	TRBV6-1	CAINGQGSENGYTF	TGTGCCATCAACGGACAGGGGAGTGAGAATGGCTACACCTTC
NA	TRBJ2-5	many	TRBV7-9	CASSPGWVPETQYF	TGTGCCAGCAGCCCAGGGTGGGTTCCAGAGACCCAGTACTTC
TRBD1	TRBJ1-4	few	TRBV5-1	CASSLTGEDEKLFF	TGCGCCAGCAGCTTGACAGGGGAAGACGAAAAACTGTTTTTT
TRBD1	TRBJ2-1	NA	TRBV28	CASSLTGQGVYNEQFF	TGTGCCAGCAGTTTGACGGGACAGGGAGTTTACAATGAGCAGTTCTTC
NA	TRBJ2-1	NA	TRBV6-4	CASSERASSYNEQFF	TGTGCCAGCAGTGAGAGAGCCAGCTCCTACAATGAGCAGTTCTTC
NA	TRBJ2-7	NA	TRBV7-2	CASSLARAAEQYF	TGTGCCAGCAGCTTAGCGCGGGCGGCGGAGCAGTACTTC
TRBD1	TRBJ1-3	few	TRBV30	CAWSVVRGSRQGDRNTIYF	TGTGCCTGGAGTGTAGTAAGAGGCTCGAGACAGGGGGACAGAAACACCATATATTTT
TRBD2	TRBJ2-1	NA	TRBV2	CASERDGYNEQFF	TGTGCCAGCGAGCGGGACGGCTACAATGAGCAGTTCTTC
TRBD1	TRBJ1-5	NA	TRBV2	CASRGTGGSQPQHF	TGTGCCAGCAGAGGGACAGGGGGAAGTCAGCCCCAGCATTTT
NA	TRBJ2-3	few	TRBV7-9	CASSPHPPGTKRDTQYF	TGTGCCAGCAGCCCTCACCCCCCCGGGACGAAAAGAGATACGCAGTATTTT
TRBD1	TRBJ2-5	NA	TRBV14	CASSPAYRGLLGETQYF	TGTGCCAGCAGCCCCGCCTACAGGGGGCTGTTGGGAGAGACCCAGTACTTC
NA	TRBJ2-2	NA	TRBV29-1	CSVEGYTGELFF	TGCAGCGTTGAAGGTTACACCGGGGAGCTGTTTTTT
TRBD1	TRBJ2-5	few	TRBV6-5	CASSSTDRVNQETQYF	TGTGCCAGCAGTTCGACCGACAGGGTCAACCAAGAGACCCAGTACTTC
TRBD1	TRBJ1-1	many	TRBV5-1	CASNGQGMNTEAFF	TGCGCCAGCAACGGACAGGGGATGAACACTGAAGCTTTCTTT
TRBD1	TRBJ1-5	NA	TRBV4-1	CASSQGQGVSGNQPQHF	TGCGCCAGCAGCCAAGGGCAGGGGGTGAGTGGCAATCAGCCCCAGCATTTT
NA	TRBJ1-2	NA	TRBV14	CASSQDRRLNYGYTF	TGTGCCAGCAGCCAAGATCGACGACTGAACTATGGCTACACCTTC
NA	TRBJ1-1	NA	TRBV5-4	CASSLGGSGLNTEAFF	TGTGCCAGCAGCTTGGGGGGCTCAGGCCTGAACACTGAAGCTTTCTTT
NA	TRBJ2-1	few	TRBV6-4	CASSEMVGNEQFF	TGTGCCAGCAGTGAAATGGTGGGCAATGAGCAGTTCTTC
NA	TRBJ1-2	many	TRBV4-2	CASSQDPSSAGGYTF	TGTGCCAGCAGCCAAGATCCCTCGTCGGCGGGTGGCTACACCTTC
TRBD2	TRBJ2-1	NA	TRBV7-3	CASSLRAGVDEQFF	TGTGCCAGCAGCTTAAGGGCGGGAGTGGATGAGCAGTTCTTC
TRBD2	TRBJ2-5	NA	TRBV6-5	CASSYSLAGDETQYF	TGTGCCAGCAGTTACTCATTAGCGGGAGACGAGACCCAGTACTTC
NA	TRBJ2-7	few	TRBV7-2	CASSSLSVLAYEQYF	TGTGCCAGCAGCTCCCTTTCGGTACTCGCCTACGAGCAGTACTTC
TRBD1	TRBJ1-1	few	TRBV28	CASSSRTGGNTEAFF	TGTGCCAGCAGTTCCAGGACAGGGGGAAACACTGAAGCTTTCTTT
NA	TRBJ1-2	NA	TRBV2	CASSGDSGAGYTF	TGTGCCAGCAGTGGAGACTCAGGGGCTGGCTACACCTTC
TRBD2	TRBJ2-7	NA	TRBV28	CASTPLGLGFYEQYF	TGTGCCAGCACTCCTCTGGGACTAGGGTTCTACGAGCAGTACTTC
TRBD2	TRBJ2-3	few	TRBV7-8	CASSLGGRGTDTQYF	TGTGCCAGCAGCTTAGGCGGGAGGGGCACAGATACGCAGTATTTT
NA	TRBJ1-2	NA	TRBV28	CASSLGGQHGYGYTF	TGTGCCAGCAGTTTGGGGGGACAACACGGCTATGGCTACACCTTC
TRBD1	TRBJ1-5	NA	TRBV7-9	CASSFSGQSQHF	TGTGCCAGCAGCTTCTCGGGACAGTCCCAGCATTTT
NA	TRBJ1-2	few	TRBV30	CAWSSPPLILSYTF	TGTGCCTGGAGTTCCCCCCCCCTCATCCTAAGCTACACCTTC
TRBD1	TRBJ2-2	few	TRBV6-5	CASSTGTGVLGELFF	TGTGCCAGCAGCACCGGGACAGGAGTTCTCGGGGAGCTGTTTTTT
TRBD2	TRBJ2-7	few	TRBV7-3	CASSLRAGPSYEQYF	TGTGCCAGCAGCTTACGAGCGGGGCCCTCCTACGAGCAGTACTTC
TRBD2	TRBJ2-5	many	TRBV5-4	CASSSGLAGAGETQYF	TGTGCCAGCAGCTCGGGACTAGCGGGAGCTGGGGAGACCCAGTACTTC
NA	TRBJ2-2	many	TRBV30	CAWRPWSTGELFF	TGTGCCTGGAGACCATGGAGCACCGGGGAGCTGTTTTTT
NA	TRBJ2-6	many	TRBV4-3	CASSQEVQGRSGANVLTF	TGCGCCAGCAGCCAAGAGGTCCAGGGGAGGTCTGGGGCCAACGTCCTGACTTTC